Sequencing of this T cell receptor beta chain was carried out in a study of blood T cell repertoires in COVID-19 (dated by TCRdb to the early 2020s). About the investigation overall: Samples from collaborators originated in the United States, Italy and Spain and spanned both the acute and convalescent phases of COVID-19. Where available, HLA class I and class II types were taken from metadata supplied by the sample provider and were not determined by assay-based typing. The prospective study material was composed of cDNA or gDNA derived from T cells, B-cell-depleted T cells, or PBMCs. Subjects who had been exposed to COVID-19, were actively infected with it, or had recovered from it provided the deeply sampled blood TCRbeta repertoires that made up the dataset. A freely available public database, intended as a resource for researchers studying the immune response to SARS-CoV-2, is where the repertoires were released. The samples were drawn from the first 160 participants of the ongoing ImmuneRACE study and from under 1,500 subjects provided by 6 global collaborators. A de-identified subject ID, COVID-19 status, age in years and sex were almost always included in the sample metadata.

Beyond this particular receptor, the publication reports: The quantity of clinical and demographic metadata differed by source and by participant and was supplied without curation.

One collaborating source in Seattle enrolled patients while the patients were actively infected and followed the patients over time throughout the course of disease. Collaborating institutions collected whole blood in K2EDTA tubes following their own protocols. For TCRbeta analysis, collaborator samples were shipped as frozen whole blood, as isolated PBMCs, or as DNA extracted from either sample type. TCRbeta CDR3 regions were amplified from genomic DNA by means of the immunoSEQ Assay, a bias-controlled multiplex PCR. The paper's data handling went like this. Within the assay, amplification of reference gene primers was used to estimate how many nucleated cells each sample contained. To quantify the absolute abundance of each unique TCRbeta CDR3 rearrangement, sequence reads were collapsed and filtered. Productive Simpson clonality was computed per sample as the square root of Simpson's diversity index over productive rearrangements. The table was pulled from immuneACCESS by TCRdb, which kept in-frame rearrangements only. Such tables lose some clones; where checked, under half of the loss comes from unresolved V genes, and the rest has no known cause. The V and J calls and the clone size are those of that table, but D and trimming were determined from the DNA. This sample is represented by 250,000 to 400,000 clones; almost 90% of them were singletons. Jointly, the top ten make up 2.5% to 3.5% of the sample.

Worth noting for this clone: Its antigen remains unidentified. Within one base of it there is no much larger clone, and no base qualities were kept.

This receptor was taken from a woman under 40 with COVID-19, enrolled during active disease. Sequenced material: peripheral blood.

The CDR3 reads CASSLTANTEAFF. DNA sequence: TGCGCCAGCAGCTTAACAGCGAACACTGAAGCTTTCTTT. The rearrangement combines TRBV5-1 with TRBJ1-1, with the D gene not confidently named. From cysteine to phenylalanine, the CDR3 is 13 amino acids long. The sequence is cut down to CDR3 DNA, 39 bases in frame from base 1. Cut back by 2 bases and 1 base, the V and J ends lie 6 bases apart. CDR1 SGHRS and CDR2 YFSETQ are derived from the germline V gene. Reference TRBV5-1 and TRBJ1-1 proteins supply the regions before and after the CDR3; the full variable domain is: KAGVTQTPRYLIKTRGQQVTLSCSPISGHRSVSWYQQTPGQGLQFLFEYFSETQRNKGNFPGRFSGRQFSNSRSEMNVSTLELGDSALYLCASSLTANTEAFFGQGTRLTVV.